The 22 T cell receptor beta chains given below trace back to one sample, sequenced in a study of Ad26.COV2.S vaccination and SARS-CoV-2 variants. Using immunoSEQ multiplex PCR, the repertoire was profiled, and TCRdb retains in-frame clones only, with some absent. The sample includes around 380,000 clones, 75% to 90% of them seen just once. Noted treatment: around 19 received Ad26.COV2.S at low or high dose, single or two shots; about 5 received placebo; per-sample allocation not given. Sample collection was performed on day 63 after the first vaccine or placebo injection. Sequenced here: peripheral blood, sampled in a trial of Ad26.COV2.S vaccine versus placebo. The receptors were gathered from a person between 18 and 65 years old who received the Ad26.COV2.S COVID-19 vaccine or a placebo.

V is TRBV2 and J is TRBJ1-4; D gene unclear. This CDR3 is 13 amino acids long. Trimming took off 10 bases at V and 7 bases at J, with 16 bases between the two ends. Germline lookup yields CDR1 SNHLY and CDR2 FYNNEI. The CDR3 bases are TGTGCCACGAGAAGGGTGGGTGGTGAAAAACTGTTTTTT. This translates into CATRRVGGEKLFF.

Points on this clone: A read error may explain this, as a much larger clone is one base away. The same CDR3 also results from other DNA sequences found in this sample. The rearrangement links TRBV7-9 to TRBJ1-5, with unresolved D. The ends were cut back, 1 base at V and 4 bases at J, with 2 bases in the middle. Germline V lookup: CDR1 SEHNR, CDR2 FQNEAQ (reference sequence). The CDR3 consists of 12 residues. The CDR3 sequence is CASSLENQPQHF. CDR3 DNA sequence: TGTGCCAGCAGCTTAGAGAATCAGCCCCAGCATTTT. The entire variable domain, with the rest obtained from reference TRBV7-9 and TRBJ1-5, is as follows: DTGVSQNPRHKITKRGQNVTFRCDPISEHNRLYWYRQTLGQGPEFLTYFQNEAQLEKSRLLSDRFSAERPKGSFSTLEIQRTEQGDSAMYLCASSLENQPQHFGDGTRLSIL.

The chain combines TRBV18 with TRBJ2-5; TRBD1 matches 8 bases. This CDR3 has 18 residues. In germline, CDR1 is KGHSH, CDR2 LQKENI. The ends lost 0 bases at V and 5 bases at J; junction bases unmatched: 14. CDR3 nucleotide sequence: TGTGCCAGCTCACCACCGCGAGGAGACAGGGGCTATCGGGAGACCCAGTACTTC. Its protein product is CASSPPRGDRGYRETQYF.

The V gene is TRBV12-3 or TRBV12-4, the J gene TRBJ1-5; D is unresolved. V lost 5 bases, J lost 3 bases, and 5 bases lay in between. This CDR3 has 12 residues. The CDR3 DNA sequence: TGTGCCAGCAGTCCCGTCAATCAGCCCCAGCATTTT. Translation: CASSPVNQPQHF.

The chain has TRBV12-5 and TRBJ1-1; no clear D. Germline values: CDR1 LGHNT, CDR2 FRNRAP. The V gene lost 0 bases and the J gene lost 10 bases, with 18 bases spanning the gap. The CDR3 runs 15 residues. For the CDR3, the DNA is TGTGCTAGTGGTTTGGTAACATCAACCTCGGTGCGAGCTTTCTTT. Its protein product is CASGLVTSTSVRAFF. The variable domain in full, completed from reference TRBV12-5 and TRBJ1-1, reads DARVTQTPRHKVTEMGQEVTMRCQPILGHNTVFWYRQTMMQGLELLAYFRNRAPLDDSGMPKDRFSAEMPDATLATLKIQPSEPRDSAVYFCASGLVTSTSVRAFFGQGTRLTVV.

CDR3: CASSPTSGVQETQYF. Written as DNA, the CDR3 is TGTGCCAGCAGCCCGACTAGCGGGGTGCAAGAGACCCAGTACTTC. The chain has TRBV28 and TRBJ2-5; 11 bases are a match to TRBD2. With 6 bases clipped from V and 2 bases from J, the junction kept 5 bases outside the gene matches. This CDR3 has 15 amino acids. Looked up from germline, CDR1 is MDHEN and CDR2 is SYDVKM.

CDR3 protein: CASSFLGQTTGELFF. CDR3 DNA sequence: TGTGCCAGCAGCTTCTTGGGACAGACCACCGGGGAGCTGTTTTTT. The rearrangement uses TRBV11-2 and TRBJ2-2, with TRBD1 identical over 7 bases. The V gene end was trimmed by 3 bases and the J gene end by 4 bases; junction bases not matched to a gene: 5. The CDR3 runs 15 residues. Germline CDR1 and CDR2: SGHAT and FQNNGV.

This chain links TRBV7-2 with TRBJ2-5; 8 nucleotides align to TRBD1. This CDR3 has 15 amino acids. V trimming: 1 base; J trimming: 7 bases; junction bases outside the gene matches: 8. CDR1 is SGHTA, CDR2 FQGNSA, per germline. In DNA, the CDR3 is TGTGCCAGCAGCTTAGATGGCCAGGGGGCAGGGACCCAGTACTTC. Protein sequence: CASSLDGQGAGTQYF.

DNA of the CDR3: TGTGCCAGCAGCCCCAGTAGGGACGGGGAGCTGTTTTTT. As protein: CASSPSRDGELFF. The chain uses TRBV7-8 and TRBJ2-2; D gene ambiguous. The V gene's germline CDR1 is SGHVS and CDR2 FQNEAQ. The V end lost 5 bases, the J end lost 7 bases, and 11 bases lay between the germline ends. The CDR3 has 13 residues.

The V and J genes are TRBV5-8 and TRBJ2-3; 9 bases map to TRBD1. Trimming took 4 bases from V and 2 from J; bases not matched to a gene: 11. The CDR3 has 17 amino acids. Germline V lookup: CDR1 SGHTS, CDR2 YDEGEE. The CDR3 nucleotides are TGTGCCAGCAGCCCGGGACAGGGAAGAAGGGTCACAGATACGCAGTATTTT. Translation gives CASSPGQGRRVTDTQYF.

This clone was observed a few times. The rearrangement links TRBV9 to TRBJ2-1; 7 bases map to TRBD1. After removal of 0 bases from V and 4 bases from J, the junction contained 1 base not matched to a gene. This CDR3 comprises 14 residues. The germline V gene has CDR1 SGDLS and CDR2 YYNGEE. As DNA, the CDR3 is TGTGCCAGCAGCGTAGTGGGACAGTACAATGAGCAGTTCTTC. Translating gives CASSVVGQYNEQFF.

The chain carries TRBV5-4 and TRBJ1-4; possibly TRBD1 for D (6 bases). Trimming shortened V by 0 bases and J by 8 bases, and 11 bases separated the two germline ends. Germline assignment: CDR1 SGHNT and CDR2 YYREEE (reference sequence). The CDR3 sequence is 14 residues long. Here the CDR3 reads CASSLDRESEKLFF. CDR3 sequence (DNA): TGTGCCAGCAGCTTGGACAGGGAGAGCGAAAAACTGTTTTTT. Variable domain in full (rest from reference TRBV5-4 and TRBJ1-4): ETGVTQSPTHLIKTRGQQVTLRCSSQSGHNTVSWYQQALGQGPQFIFQYYREEENGRGNFPPRFSGLQFPNYSSELNVNALELDDSALYLCASSLDRESEKLFFGSGTQLSVL.

The rearrangement uses TRBV2 and TRBJ1-4; no clear D. With 6 bases removed from V and 4 bases from J, the gap between germline ends came to 12 bases. The CDR3 runs 14 residues. Germline loops: CDR1 SNHLY, CDR2 FYNNEI. CDR3 sequence: CASRPTGYNEKLFF. The CDR3 nucleotides read TGTGCCAGCAGGCCGACCGGATATAATGAAAAACTGTTTTTT.

J is TRBJ1-1 and V is TRBV7-9, with 9 nucleotides matching TRBD1. Germline V gene lookup returns CDR1 SEHNR and CDR2 FQNEAQ (reference sequence). The CDR3 is made up of 15 amino acids. The J segment lost 4 bases and the V segment lost 6 bases, leaving 9 bases of the junction unmatched. As DNA, the CDR3 is TGTGCCAGCAGTTCAGCCGACAGGGGGGGCACTGAAGCTTTCTTT. This sequence encodes CASSSADRGGTEAFF.

The chain joins TRBV28 to TRBJ1-5; tentatively, D is TRBD1 (5 bases). The germline V gene has CDR1 MDHEN and CDR2 SYDVKM. V lost 5 bases and J lost 2, with 13 bases in between. CDR3 length: 15 residues. As DNA, the CDR3 is TGTGCCAGCAGTGCGGGGGGAGGGGGCAATCAGCCCCAGCATTTT. It encodes CASSAGGGGNQPQHF.

This chain joins TRBV7-6 and TRBJ1-4, with 10 bases fitting TRBD1. V lost 2 bases, J lost 10 bases, and 10 bases stayed unmatched. Germline values: CDR1 SGHVS, CDR2 FNYEAQ. The CDR3 covers 16 residues. The CDR3 reads CASSLSIGTGEGKLFF. DNA of the CDR3: TGTGCCAGCAGCTTATCCATCGGGACAGGGGAGGGAAAACTGTTTTTT.

The chain has TRBV12-3 or TRBV12-4 and TRBJ1-6, with D possibly TRBD1 on 5 matching bases. The germline V and J ends were trimmed by 4 bases and 9 bases, with 7 bases remaining between them. The CDR3 is 12 amino acids. CDR3 region: CASSWGGSPLHF. CDR3 DNA sequence: TGTGCCAGCAGTTGGGGCGGTTCACCCCTCCACTTT.

Concerning this clone itself: Other DNA sequences in this specimen translate into the identical CDR3. As DNA, the CDR3 is TGTGCCAGCAGTCTAGGGTCTTACGAGCAGTACTTC. This gives the protein CASSLGSYEQYF. V is TRBV11-2 and J is TRBJ2-7; unclear D gene. Germline assignment: CDR1 SGHAT and CDR2 FQNNGV. CDR3 length equals 12 residues. Trimming left V 6 bases short and J 4 bases short, with 10 bases between.

V is TRBV7-9 and J is TRBJ1-6, with TRBD1 as a possible D gene (6 bases). The CDR3 covers 15 residues. CDR1 and CDR2 (germline): SEHNR, FQNEAQ (reference sequence). The V end lost 3 bases, the J end lost 7 bases, and 13 bases lay between the germline ends. The CDR3 spells CASSFTGTRNSPLHF. CDR3 DNA sequence: TGTGCCAGCAGCTTCACAGGGACTCGGAATTCACCCCTCCACTTT. The whole variable domain, filled in from reference TRBV7-9 and TRBJ1-6, reads DTGVSQNPRHKITKRGQNVTFRCDPISEHNRLYWYRQTLGQGPEFLTYFQNEAQLEKSRLLSDRFSAERPKGSFSTLEIQRTEQGDSAMYLCASSFTGTRNSPLHFGNGTRLTVT.

The chain couples TRBV3-1 (or the pseudogene TRBV3-2) to TRBJ1-1; TRBD1 aligns across 12 bases. The CDR3 consists of 14 residues. Trimming took 0 bases from V and 9 from J; bases not matched to a gene: 2. Germline lookup yields CDR1 LGHDT and CDR2 YNNKEL (reference sequence). CDR3 coding DNA: TGTGCCAGCAGCCAAGATGGGACAGGGGGCCAAGCTTTCTTT. Amino acid sequence: CASSQDGTGGQAFF.

The chain links TRBV6-5 to TRBJ1-6; D is perhaps TRBD1 (6 bases). Trimming took off 6 bases at V and 9 bases at J, with 15 bases between the two ends. CDR1 is MNHEY and CDR2 is SVGAGI in the germline V gene. The CDR3 runs 14 residues. CDR3 residues: CASRDRTGISPLHF. CDR3 sequence (DNA): TGTGCCAGCAGAGACCGAACAGGGATTTCACCCCTCCACTTT.

The chain recombines TRBV2 with TRBJ1-6, with 7 positions matching TRBD1. The CDR3 covers 14 residues. Trimming cost V 4 bases and J 5 bases; bases outside gene matches: 2. CDR1 SNHLY and CDR2 FYNNEI come from the germline V gene. This chain's CDR3 is CASSGDRNNSPLHF. CDR3 nucleotides: TGTGCCAGCAGTGGGGACAGAAATAATTCACCCCTCCACTTT.